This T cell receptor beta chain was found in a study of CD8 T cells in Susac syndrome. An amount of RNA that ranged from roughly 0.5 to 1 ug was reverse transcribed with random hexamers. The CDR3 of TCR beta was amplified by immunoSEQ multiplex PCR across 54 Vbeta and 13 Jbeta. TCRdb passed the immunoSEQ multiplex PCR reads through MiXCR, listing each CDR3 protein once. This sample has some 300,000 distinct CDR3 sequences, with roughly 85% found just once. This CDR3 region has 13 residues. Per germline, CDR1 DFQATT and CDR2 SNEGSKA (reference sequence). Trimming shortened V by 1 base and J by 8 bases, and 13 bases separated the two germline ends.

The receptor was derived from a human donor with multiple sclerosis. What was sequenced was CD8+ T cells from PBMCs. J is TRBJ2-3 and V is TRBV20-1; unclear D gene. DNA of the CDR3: TGCAGTGCTAGAGCCTCTGACATTTTTACGCAGTATTTT. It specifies CSARASDIFTQYF.